Listed here is a single TCR beta chain. The CDR3 length is 15 residues. Germline CDR1 and CDR2: SGHKS and YYEKEE (reference sequence). The V gene end was trimmed by 1 base and the J gene end by 4 bases; junction bases not matched to a gene: 6. This record comes from a study of patients and donors after allogeneic stem cell transplantation. Each CDR3 protein gets one entry after TCRdb re-called the RT-PCR reads with MiXCR. The data contain over 400,000 distinct CDR3 sequences, 16% of them singletons. The rearrangement links TRBV5-5 to TRBJ2-5; TRBD1 matches at 8 bases. The receptor was derived from a human donor who was either an allogeneic HSCT recipient or a stem cell or donor lymphocyte infusion donor (not recorded which). It is not recorded whose cells these are; they may come from a transplant donor. The sequencing sample was made of blood, either unsorted or a sorted T cell fraction (not recorded which). The CDR3 protein is CASSLSTGTGETQYF. As DNA, the CDR3 is TGTGCCAGCAGCTTGTCGACCGGGACAGGAGAGACCCAGTACTTC.